These T cell receptor beta chains were read from a single sample in a study of cytomegalovirus exposure and HLA in healthy donors. Generated by immunoSEQ multiplex PCR, the TCRdb table keeps only in-frame clones and is missing some. The sample totals 140,000 to 150,000 clones. The sequenced sample consisted of PBMCs. Receptors were obtained from a woman in her 50s in good health and CMV-seronegative. Each CDR3 is given with its conserved first and last residue. A D gene is named only where the DNA matches it firmly.

d_gene	j_gene	v_gene	len	CDR3nt	CDR3aa
TRBD1	TRBJ1-1	TRBV11-1	17	TGTGCCAGCAGCTTCGCCGGGACAGGGGTAGTCGGAACTGAAGCTTTCTTT	CASSFAGTGVVGTEAFF
-	TRBJ1-5	TRBV10-1	15	TGCGCCAGCAGTCTGGGTGGGGGGGGCAGTCAGCCCCAGCATTTT	CASSLGGGGSQPQHF
TRBD2	TRBJ2-2	TRBV28	16	TGTGCCAGCAGTCCTACTAGCGGGAGAATCACCGGGGAGCTGTTTTTT	CASSPTSGRITGELFF
TRBD1	TRBJ1-4	TRBV7-9	15	TGTGCCAGCAGCTTAGAGGCAGGGGGCGGTGAAAAACTGTTTTTT	CASSLEAGGGEKLFF
TRBD2	TRBJ2-5	TRBV18	15	TGTGCCAGCTCACACGGGACTAGCGGGTTGGAGACCCAGTACTTC	CASSHGTSGLETQYF
TRBD1	TRBJ1-4	TRBV5-6	15	TGTGCCAGCAGCTCAATTCGACAGGGGGGGGAAAAACTGTTTTTT	CASSSIRQGGEKLFF
-	TRBJ1-1	TRBV28	12	TGTGCCAGCAGTTTATTTCCTCCTGAAGCTTTCTTT	CASSLFPPEAFF
TRBD2	TRBJ2-1	TRBV27	17	TGTGCCAGCAGCGGGACTAGCGGGAGGGCCACCTACAATGAGCAGTTCTTC	CASSGTSGRATYNEQFF
TRBD2	TRBJ2-1	TRBV11-3	13	TGTGCCAGCAGCTTCAGCGCGGGAGCTGAGCAGTTCTTC	CASSFSAGAEQFF
-	TRBJ2-1	TRBV7-9	10	TGTGCCAGCAGCGTGACTATAATGTTCTTC	CASSVTIMFF
-	TRBJ1-1	TRBV6-1	13	TGTGCCAGCAGTGAATATGTGAACACTGAAGCTTTCTTT	CASSEYVNTEAFF
TRBD1	TRBJ2-7	TRBV4-1	17	TGCGCCAGCAGCCAAGTCGCTGGGACAGTTAATCCCTACGAGCAGTACTTC	CASSQVAGTVNPYEQYF
-	TRBJ2-3	TRBV5-1	14	TGCGCCAGCAGCTTCGGGACACCCAGGGATACGCAGTATTTT	CASSFGTPRDTQYF
-	TRBJ2-3	TRBV28	12	TGTGCCAGCACCACAGCTGGGGATACGCAGTATTTT	CASTTAGDTQYF
-	TRBJ2-7	TRBV9	15	TGTGCCAGTTCCCGGGGGGGACAGCACCCCTACGAGCAGTACTTC	CASSRGGQHPYEQYF
-	TRBJ2-3	TRBV13	14	TGTGCCAGCAGCTTTTCAGGGGTCCCAGATACGCAGTATTTT	CASSFSGVPDTQYF
-	TRBJ2-5	TRBV4-2	14	TGTGCCAGCAGCCAAGATCTGGGTAGCGAGGTCCAGTACTTC	CASSQDLGSEVQYF
-	TRBJ2-7	TRBV5-4	11	TGTGCCAGCAGCTTGGATCTCGAGCAGTACTTC	CASSLDLEQYF
-	TRBJ1-5	TRBV1	16	TGCACCAGCAGCCAATTGGACAGGGCAAGCAATCAGCCCCAGCATTTT	CTSSQLDRASNQPQHF
-	TRBJ1-4	TRBV30	15	TGTGCCTGGAGTGTACTTGGGGGGGAAGGTGAAAAACTGTTTTTT	CAWSVLGGEGEKLFF
-	TRBJ2-7	TRBV9	14	TGTGCCAGCAGCGTAGTTGACAGTCCCTACGAGCAGTACTTC	CASSVVDSPYEQYF
-	TRBJ2-1	TRBV18	12	TGTGCCAGCTCATCTGTCCCGAGTGAGCAGTTCTTC	CASSSVPSEQFF
-	TRBJ2-5	TRBV30	14	TGTGCCTGGAGTGTAACCGGGTCCGGAGAGACCCAGTACTTC	CAWSVTGSGETQYF
TRBD1	TRBJ1-1	TRBV29-1	14	TGCAGCGTTGGGGTCCTGACAGGGATCCCTGAAGCTTTCTTT	CSVGVLTGIPEAFF
TRBD2	TRBJ2-7	TRBV28	15	TGTGCCAGCAGTTTTGGCCCTAGCGGGAGCTACGAGCAGTACTTC	CASSFGPSGSYEQYF
TRBD1	TRBJ1-1	TRBV13	12	TGTGCCAGCAGCTTTGGGACAGGTAAAGCTTTCTTT	CASSFGTGKAFF
-	TRBJ2-7	TRBV19	14	TGTGCCAGTAGTACACTAGCCTCGTCCTACGAGCAGTACTTC	CASSTLASSYEQYF
TRBD1	TRBJ1-2	TRBV7-8	13	TGTGCCAGCAGCTCAAGGACAGGGGGAGGCTACACCTTC	CASSSRTGGGYTF
TRBD2	TRBJ2-7	TRBV28	15	TGTGCCAGCCGCCCGGGCGGGAGTGGGTCCTACGAGCAGTACTTC	CASRPGGSGSYEQYF
-	TRBJ2-5	TRBV7-7	14	TGTGCTAGCAGCGCGACTAGTTTGGGGGAGACCCAGTACTTC	CASSATSLGETQYF